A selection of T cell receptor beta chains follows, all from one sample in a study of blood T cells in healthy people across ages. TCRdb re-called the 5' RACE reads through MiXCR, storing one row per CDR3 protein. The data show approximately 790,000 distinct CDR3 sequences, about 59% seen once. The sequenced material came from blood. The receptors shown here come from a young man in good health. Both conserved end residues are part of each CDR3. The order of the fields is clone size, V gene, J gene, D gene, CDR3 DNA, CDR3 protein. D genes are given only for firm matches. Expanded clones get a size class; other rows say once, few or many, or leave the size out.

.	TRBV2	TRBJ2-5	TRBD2	TGTGCCAGCAGTTGGACTAGCGGGCTGGGGCAAGAGACCCAGTACTTC	CASSWTSGLGQETQYF
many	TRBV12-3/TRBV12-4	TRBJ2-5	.	TGTGCCAGCAGTTTCGGAATGTACCAAGAGACCCAGTACTTC	CASSFGMYQETQYF
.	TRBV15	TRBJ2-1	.	TGTGCCACCAGCAGCCGTACTGCGACCAATGAGCAGTTCTTC	CATSSRTATNEQFF
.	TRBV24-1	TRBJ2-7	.	TGTGCCACCATCGGACCCGTGGGATTCGGGTCGGCAAGCTGCGAGCAGTACTTC	CATIGPVGFGSASCEQYF
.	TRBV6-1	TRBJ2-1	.	TGTGCCAGCAGTGTGTTAGCGGAGAGCTCCTACAATGAGCAGTTCTTC	CASSVLAESSYNEQFF
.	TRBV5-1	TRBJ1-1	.	TGCGCCAGCAGTTACATTCCCGCGGGCACTGAAGCTTTCTTT	CASSYIPAGTEAFF
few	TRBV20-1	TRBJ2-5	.	TGCAGTCCCAAGGGGGGGGCCTTAGAGACCCAGTACTTC	CSPKGGALETQYF
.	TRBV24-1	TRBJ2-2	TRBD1	TGTGCCACCGGGACAGCGAACACCGGGGAGCTGTTTTTT	CATGTANTGELFF
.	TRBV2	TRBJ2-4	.	TGTGCCAGCAGTCTAGGGTACTTC	CASSLGYF
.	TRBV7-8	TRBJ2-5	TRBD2	TGTGCCAGCAGCTTAGTTCGCGTTTCGCGGGGGTTCAGGGAGACCCAGTACTTC	CASSLVRVSRGFRETQYF
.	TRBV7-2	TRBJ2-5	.	TGTGCCAGCAGCTTTGCGGTAAAAGAGACCCAGTACTTC	CASSFAVKETQYF
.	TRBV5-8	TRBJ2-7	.	TGTGCCAGCAGAAGGGACGGCTACGAGCAGTACTTC	CASRRDGYEQYF
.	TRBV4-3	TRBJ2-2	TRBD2	TGCGCCAGCAGCCAAGATTCGGGGGAGGGCACCGGGGAGCTGTTTTTT	CASSQDSGEGTGELFF
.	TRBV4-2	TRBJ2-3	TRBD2	TGTGCCAGCAGCACAGGCGAGATTGGACTAGCGGAAGGATCGCAGTATTTT	CASSTGEIGLAEGSQYF
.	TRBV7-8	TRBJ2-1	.	TGTGCCAGCGCCGTAGGCCCCTTCTCAAATGAGCAGTTCTTC	CASAVGPFSNEQFF
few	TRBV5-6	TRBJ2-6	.	TGTGCCAGCAGCTTGGACGGGACTGGGGCCAACGTCCTGACTTTC	CASSLDGTGANVLTF
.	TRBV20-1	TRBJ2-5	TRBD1	TGCAGTACATTCCCAGAGGCAGGGGGCCAAGAGACCCAGTACTTC	CSTFPEAGGQETQYF
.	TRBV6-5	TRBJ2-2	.	TGTGCCAGCAGTTACAACCTTTACACCGGGGAGCTGTTTTTT	CASSYNLYTGELFF
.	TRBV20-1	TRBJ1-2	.	TGCAGTGCCGAGGGTCAGGATGGCTACACCTTC	CSAEGQDGYTF
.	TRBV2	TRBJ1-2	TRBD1	TGTGCCAGCAGTGAACGGGTCAGGGGGCAAGTTCACGTGGTTAGCTATGGCTACACCTTC	CASSERVRGQVHVVSYGYTF
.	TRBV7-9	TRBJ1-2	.	TGTGCCAGCAGCTCCGACGGTATCTATGGCTACACCTTC	CASSSDGIYGYTF
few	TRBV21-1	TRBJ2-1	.	TGTGCCAGCAGCACACGACGGAAAGGATACAATGAGCAGTTCTTC	CASSTRRKGYNEQFF
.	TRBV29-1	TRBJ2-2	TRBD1	TGCAGCGTTTTACAGGGGGCGGCCGGGGAGCTGTTTTTT	CSVLQGAAGELFF
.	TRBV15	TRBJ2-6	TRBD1	TGTGCCACGGAGGGACAGGGGGGATTAGGGGCCAACGTCCTGACTTTC	CATEGQGGLGANVLTF
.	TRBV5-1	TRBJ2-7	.	TGCGCCAGCAGCTTGGCGTGGTCAAGGTCACGAGACGAGCAGTACTTC	CASSLAWSRSRDEQYF
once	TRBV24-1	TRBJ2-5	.	TGTGCCACCAGCGAGGGCGGTCAAGAGACCCAGTACTTC	CATSEGGQETQYF
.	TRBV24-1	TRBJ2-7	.	TGCGCCACCAGTGATAGGACTCACCAGTACTTC	CATSDRTHQYF